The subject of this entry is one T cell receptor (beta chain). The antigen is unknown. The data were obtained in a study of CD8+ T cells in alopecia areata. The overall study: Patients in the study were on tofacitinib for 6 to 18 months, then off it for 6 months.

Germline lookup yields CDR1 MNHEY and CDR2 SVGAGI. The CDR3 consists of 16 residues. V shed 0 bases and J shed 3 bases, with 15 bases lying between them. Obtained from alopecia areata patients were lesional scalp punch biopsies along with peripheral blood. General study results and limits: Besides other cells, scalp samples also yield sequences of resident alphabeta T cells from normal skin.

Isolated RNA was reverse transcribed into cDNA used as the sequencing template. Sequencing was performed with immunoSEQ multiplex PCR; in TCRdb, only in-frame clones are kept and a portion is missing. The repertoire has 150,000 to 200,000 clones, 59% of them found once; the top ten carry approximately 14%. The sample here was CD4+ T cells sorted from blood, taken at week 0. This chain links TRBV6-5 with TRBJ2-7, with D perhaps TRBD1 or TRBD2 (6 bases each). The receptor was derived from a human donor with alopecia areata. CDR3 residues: CASSYSRGRLGYEQYF. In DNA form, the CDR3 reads TGTGCCAGCAGTTACTCTCGGGGGCGGTTGGGCTACGAGCAGTACTTC.